Each of the 10 T cell receptor beta chains below was sequenced from the same sample in a study of cytomegalovirus exposure and HLA in healthy donors. Primers: 60 Vbeta forward and 13 Jbeta reverse. Measured with immunoSEQ multiplex PCR; TCRdb has only the in-frame clones, and not every one. This table holds around 170,000 clones, around 80% found once. Sequenced sample: PBMCs. All receptors come from a man in his forties in good health and CMV-seronegative.

The chain carries TRBV2 and TRBJ1-1; TRBD1 matches at 7 bases. Germline lookup yields CDR1 SNHLY and CDR2 FYNNEI. The trim removed 10 bases at V and 11 bases at J, leaving 16 bases unmatched. The CDR3 covers 13 residues. This CDR3 is CATAGQVKGSAFF. CDR3 bases: TGTGCCACCGCCGGACAGGTTAAGGGATCGGCTTTCTTT.

The V gene is TRBV5-1, the J gene TRBJ2-2; TRBD1 matches 11 bases. The germline V gene has CDR1 SGHRS and CDR2 YFSETQ. The CDR3 length is 19 residues. After removal of 4 bases from V and 5 bases from J, the junction contained 16 bases not matched to a gene. DNA of the CDR3: TGCGCCAGCAGCCTAATGGACAGGGGGCGAAGGGTGTGGACCGGGGAGCTGTTTTTT. Amino acid sequence: CASSLMDRGRRVWTGELFF. The entire variable domain, with the rest obtained from reference TRBV5-1 and TRBJ2-2, is as follows: KAGVTQTPRYLIKTRGQQVTLSCSPISGHRSVSWYQQTPGQGLQFLFEYFSETQRNKGNFPGRFSGRQFSNSRSEMNVSTLELGDSALYLCASSLMDRGRRVWTGELFFGEGSRLTVL.

V usage is TRBV29-1 and J usage is TRBJ1-2, with D uncertain. V dropped 3 bases and J dropped 4 bases, with 6 bases sitting between them. The CDR3 is 11 amino acids. The germline V gene has CDR1 SQVTM and CDR2 ANQGSEA. The CDR3 coding sequence is TGCAGCGTTGAGACGGGCTATGGCTACACCTTC. It yields the protein CSVETGYGYTF.

This clone has a handful of counts. The rearrangement links TRBV12-5 to TRBJ2-6; D is ambiguous. Germline values: CDR1 LGHNT, CDR2 FRNRAP. The V and J ends lost 6 bases and 4 bases respectively, with 10 bases between them. The CDR3 consists of 14 residues. Here the CDR3 DNA reads TGTGCTAGTGGCCCGAGAATGGGGGCCAACGTCCTGACTTTC. Translation gives CASGPRMGANVLTF. The whole variable domain, filled in from reference TRBV12-5 and TRBJ2-6, reads DARVTQTPRHKVTEMGQEVTMRCQPILGHNTVFWYRQTMMQGLELLAYFRNRAPLDDSGMPKDRFSAEMPDATLATLKIQPSEPRDSAVYFCASGPRMGANVLTFGAGSRLTVL.

V usage is TRBV7-9 and J usage is TRBJ2-1; D is perhaps TRBD1 (5 bases). Between the trimmed V and J ends, which lost 4 bases and 11 bases, there was a span of 27 bases. CDR3 size: 17 residues. CDR1 SEHNR and CDR2 FQNEAQ come from the germline V gene (reference sequence). CDR3 sequence reads: CASSSDELLLRTIQQFF. Written as DNA, the CDR3 is TGTGCCAGCAGCTCCGACGAACTACTCCTACGGACAATTCAGCAGTTCTTC.

V usage is TRBV7-3 and J usage is TRBJ2-3, with 10 nucleotides matching TRBD2. The CDR3 runs 17 residues. V dropped 2 bases and J dropped 1; count of bases not matched to a gene: 6. Germline V gives CDR1 SGHTA, CDR2 FQGTGA. The CDR3 loop is CASSLDALAGGTDTQYF. The CDR3 bases are TGTGCCAGCAGCTTAGATGCCCTAGCGGGGGGCACAGATACGCAGTATTTT.

This chain links TRBV12-5 with TRBJ2-6; 9 bases map to TRBD1. This CDR3 has 14 amino acids. Trimming cost V 5 bases and J 9 bases; bases outside gene matches: 5. Germline values: CDR1 LGHNT, CDR2 FRNRAP. The CDR3 loop reads CASGQTGGDNVLTF. CDR3 bases: TGTGCTAGTGGTCAAACAGGGGGCGACAACGTCCTGACTTTC. Together with reference TRBV12-5 and TRBJ2-6, the CDR3 gives the full variable domain: DARVTQTPRHKVTEMGQEVTMRCQPILGHNTVFWYRQTMMQGLELLAYFRNRAPLDDSGMPKDRFSAEMPDATLATLKIQPSEPRDSAVYFCASGQTGGDNVLTFGAGSRLTVL.

This clone was seen only a few times. This sample also contains other DNA sequences that code for the same CDR3. The gene calls are TRBV30 and TRBJ1-6; D may be TRBD1 (6 bases). The germline V and J ends were trimmed by 0 bases and 6 bases, with 12 bases remaining between them. The CDR3 contains 15 residues. The V gene's germline CDR1 is GTSNPN and CDR2 SVGIG (reference sequence). The CDR3, as DNA: TGTGCCTGGAGTGTACGCGGGGGCACTAATTCACCCCTCCACTTT. Its translation: CAWSVRGGTNSPLHF.

This clone appeared once. The CDR3 sequence is CASSPPRYSNQPQHF. DNA for the CDR3: TGTGCCAGTAGTCCGCCGCGGTATAGCAATCAGCCCCAGCATTTT. The chain combines TRBV19 with TRBJ1-5; D is uncertain. The ends were cut back, 5 bases at V and 0 bases at J, with 11 bases in the middle. The CDR3 runs to 15 residues. Germline V lookup: CDR1 LNHDA, CDR2 SQIVND (reference sequence).

The chain carries TRBV11-3 and TRBJ2-7; 10 nucleotides line up with TRBD1. The V segment lost 6 bases and the J segment 6 bases; nucleotides outside the gene matches: 8. From germline, CDR1 is SGHNT and CDR2 YENEEA. CDR3 length: 14 amino acids. This CDR3 reads CASSLGQGRREQYF. Written as DNA, the CDR3 is TGTGCCAGCAGTTTGGGACAGGGGCGACGCGAGCAGTACTTC.